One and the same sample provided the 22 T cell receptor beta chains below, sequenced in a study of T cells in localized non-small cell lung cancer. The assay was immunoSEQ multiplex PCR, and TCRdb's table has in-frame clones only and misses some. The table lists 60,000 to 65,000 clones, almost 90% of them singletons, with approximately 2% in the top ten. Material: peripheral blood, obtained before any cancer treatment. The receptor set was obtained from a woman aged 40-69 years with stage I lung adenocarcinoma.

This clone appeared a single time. CDR3 nucleotides: TGTGCCAGCTCACCCGGGGCCTACGAGCAGTTCTTC. This encodes CASSPGAYEQFF. The chain couples TRBV18 to TRBJ2-1; TRBD1 or TRBD2 may be the D gene (5 bases each). V was pared by 3 bases and J by 10 bases, with 10 bases between. From germline, CDR1 is KGHSH and CDR2 LQKENI. The CDR3 extends over 12 amino acids.

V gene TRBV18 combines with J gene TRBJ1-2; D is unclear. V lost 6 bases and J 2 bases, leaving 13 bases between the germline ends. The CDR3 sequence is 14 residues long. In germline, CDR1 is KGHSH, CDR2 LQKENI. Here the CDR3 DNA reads TGTGCCAGCTCCCTGGACGGAGTGAACTATGGCTACACCTTC. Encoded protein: CASSLDGVNYGYTF. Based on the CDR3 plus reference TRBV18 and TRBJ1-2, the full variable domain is NAGVMQNPRHLVRRRGQEARLRCSPMKGHSHVYWYRQLPEEGLKFMVYLQKENIIDESGMPKERFSAEFPKEGPSILRIQQVVRGDSAAYFCASSLDGVNYGYTFGSGTRLTVV.

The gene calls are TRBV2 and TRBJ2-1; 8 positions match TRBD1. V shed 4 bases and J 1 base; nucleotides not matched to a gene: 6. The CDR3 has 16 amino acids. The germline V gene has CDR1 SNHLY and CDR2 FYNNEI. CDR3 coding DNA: TGTGCCAGCAGTGTAATGCGGACAGGGTCCTACAATGAGCAGTTCTTC. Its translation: CASSVMRTGSYNEQFF.

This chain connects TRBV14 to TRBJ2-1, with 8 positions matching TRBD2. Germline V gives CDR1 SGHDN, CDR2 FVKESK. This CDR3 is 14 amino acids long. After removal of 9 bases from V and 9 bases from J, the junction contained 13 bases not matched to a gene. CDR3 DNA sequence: TGTGCCAGAAGACTGACTAGCGAATTTAGTGAGCAGTTCTTC. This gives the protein CARRLTSEFSEQFF.

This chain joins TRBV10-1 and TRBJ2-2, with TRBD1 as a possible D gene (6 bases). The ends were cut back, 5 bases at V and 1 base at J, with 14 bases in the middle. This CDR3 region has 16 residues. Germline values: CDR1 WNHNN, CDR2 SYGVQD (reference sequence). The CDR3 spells CASSSRRRGNTGELFF. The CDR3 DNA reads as TGCGCCAGCAGTTCCAGGCGCAGGGGGAACACCGGGGAGCTGTTTTTT.

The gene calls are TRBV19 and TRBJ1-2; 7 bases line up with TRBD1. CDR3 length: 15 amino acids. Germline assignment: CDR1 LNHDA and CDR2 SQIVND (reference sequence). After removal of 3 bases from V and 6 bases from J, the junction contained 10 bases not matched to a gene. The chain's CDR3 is CASSMTDRDTNGYTF. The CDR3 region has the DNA TGTGCCAGTAGTATGACTGACAGGGATACCAATGGCTACACCTTC. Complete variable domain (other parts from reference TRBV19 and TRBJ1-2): DGGITQSPKYLFRKEGQNVTLSCEQNLNHDAMYWYRQDPGQGLRLIYYSQIVNDFQKGDIAEGYSVSREKKESFPLTVTSAQKNPTAFYLCASSMTDRDTNGYTFGSGTRLTVV.

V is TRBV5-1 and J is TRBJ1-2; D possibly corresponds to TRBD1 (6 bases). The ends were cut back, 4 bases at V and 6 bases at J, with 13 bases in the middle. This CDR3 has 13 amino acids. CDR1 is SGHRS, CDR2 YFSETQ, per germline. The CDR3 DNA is TGCGCCAGCAGCCGAGAGGGGGGCAATGGCTACACCTTC. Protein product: CASSREGGNGYTF.

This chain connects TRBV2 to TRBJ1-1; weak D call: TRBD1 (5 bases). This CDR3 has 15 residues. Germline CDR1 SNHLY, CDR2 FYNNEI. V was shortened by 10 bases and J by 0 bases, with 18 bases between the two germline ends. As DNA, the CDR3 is TGTGCCACCTCCTCCAGTGGGACCGTGAACACTGAAGCTTTCTTT. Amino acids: CATSSSGTVNTEAFF.

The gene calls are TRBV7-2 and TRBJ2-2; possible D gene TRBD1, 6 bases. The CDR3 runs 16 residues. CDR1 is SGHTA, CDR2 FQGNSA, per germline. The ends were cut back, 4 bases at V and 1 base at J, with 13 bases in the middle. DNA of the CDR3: TGTGCCAGCAGCTCAAGGGCCAGGGGGAACACCGGGGAGCTGTTTTTT. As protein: CASSSRARGNTGELFF.

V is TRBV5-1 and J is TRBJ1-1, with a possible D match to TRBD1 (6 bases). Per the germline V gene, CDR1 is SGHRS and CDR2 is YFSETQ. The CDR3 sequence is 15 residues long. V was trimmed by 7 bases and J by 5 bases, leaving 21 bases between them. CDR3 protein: CASQTRSWGATEAFF. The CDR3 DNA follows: TGCGCCAGCCAAACTAGGTCGTGGGGGGCGACTGAAGCTTTCTTT.

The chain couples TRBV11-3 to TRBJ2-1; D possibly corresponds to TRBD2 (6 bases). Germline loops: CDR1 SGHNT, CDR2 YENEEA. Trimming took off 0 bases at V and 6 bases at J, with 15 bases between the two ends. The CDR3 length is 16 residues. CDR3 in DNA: TGTGCCAGCAGCTTAGACGAGACTAGTGCGGTCAATGAGCAGTTCTTC. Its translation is CASSLDETSAVNEQFF.

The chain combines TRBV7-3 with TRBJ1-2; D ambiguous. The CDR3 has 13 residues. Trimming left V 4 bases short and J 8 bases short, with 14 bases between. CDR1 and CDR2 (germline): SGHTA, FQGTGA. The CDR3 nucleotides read TGTGCCAGCAGCTCCGACTACTCGGGAGGCTACACCTTC. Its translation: CASSSDYSGGYTF.

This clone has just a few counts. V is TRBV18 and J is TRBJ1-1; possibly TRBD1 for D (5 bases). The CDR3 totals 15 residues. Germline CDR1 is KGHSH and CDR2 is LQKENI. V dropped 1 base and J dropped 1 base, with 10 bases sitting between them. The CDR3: CASSPQGRENTEAFF. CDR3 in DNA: TGTGCCAGCTCACCACAGGGCAGGGAGAACACTGAAGCTTTCTTT. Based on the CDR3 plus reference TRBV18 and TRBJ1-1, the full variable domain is NAGVMQNPRHLVRRRGQEARLRCSPMKGHSHVYWYRQLPEEGLKFMVYLQKENIIDESGMPKERFSAEFPKEGPSILRIQQVVRGDSAAYFCASSPQGRENTEAFFGQGTRLTVV.

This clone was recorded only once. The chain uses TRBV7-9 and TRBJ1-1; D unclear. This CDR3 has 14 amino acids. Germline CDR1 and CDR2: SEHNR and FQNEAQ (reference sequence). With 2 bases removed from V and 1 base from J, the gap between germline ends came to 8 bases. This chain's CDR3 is CASSLMDENTEAFF. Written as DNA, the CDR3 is TGTGCCAGCAGCTTAATGGATGAGAACACTGAAGCTTTCTTT.

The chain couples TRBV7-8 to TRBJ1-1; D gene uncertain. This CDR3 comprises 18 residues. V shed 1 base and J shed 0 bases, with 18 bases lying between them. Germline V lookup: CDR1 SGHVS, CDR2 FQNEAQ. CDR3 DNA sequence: TGTGCCAGCAGCTTAGAGGCGGCGCAAGTAGGAATGAACACTGAAGCTTTCTTT. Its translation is CASSLEAAQVGMNTEAFF. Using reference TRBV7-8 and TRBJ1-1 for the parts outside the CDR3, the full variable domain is GAGVSQSPRYKVAKRGQDVALRCDPISGHVSLFWYQQALGQGPEFLTYFQNEAQLDKSGLPSDRFFAERPEGSVSTLKIQRTQQEDSAVYLCASSLEAAQVGMNTEAFFGQGTRLTVV.

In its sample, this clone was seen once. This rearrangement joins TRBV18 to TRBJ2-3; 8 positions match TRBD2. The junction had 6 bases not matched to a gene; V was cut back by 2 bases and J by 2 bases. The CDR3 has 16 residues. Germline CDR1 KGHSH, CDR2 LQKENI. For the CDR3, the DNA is TGTGCCAGCTCACCAGGACGCGGGGGGCTCACAGATACGCAGTATTTT. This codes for CASSPGRGGLTDTQYF.

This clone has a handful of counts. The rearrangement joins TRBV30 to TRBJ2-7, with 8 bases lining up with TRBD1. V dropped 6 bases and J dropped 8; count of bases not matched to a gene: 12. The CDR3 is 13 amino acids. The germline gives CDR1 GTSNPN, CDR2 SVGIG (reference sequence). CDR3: CACFRDRPNQQYF. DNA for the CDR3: TGTGCCTGTTTCCGGGACAGGCCCAATCAGCAGTACTTC.

The DNA of the CDR3 is TGTGCCAGCAGCTCGGGACAGGAAGGCGACACTGAAGCTTTCTTT. Protein product: CASSSGQEGDTEAFF. The chain employs TRBV13 and TRBJ1-1; 8 bases line up with TRBD1. With 4 bases clipped from V and 3 bases from J, the junction kept 7 bases outside the gene matches. Germline CDR1 PRHDT, CDR2 FYEKMQ (reference sequence). The CDR3 is made up of 15 amino acids.

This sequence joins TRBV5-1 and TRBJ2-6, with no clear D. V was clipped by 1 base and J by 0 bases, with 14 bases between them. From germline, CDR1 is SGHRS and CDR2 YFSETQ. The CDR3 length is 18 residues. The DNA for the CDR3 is TGCGCCAGCAGCTTGTTGGGCATCTCCTCCTCTGGGGCCAACGTCCTGACTTTC. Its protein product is CASSLLGISSSGANVLTF.

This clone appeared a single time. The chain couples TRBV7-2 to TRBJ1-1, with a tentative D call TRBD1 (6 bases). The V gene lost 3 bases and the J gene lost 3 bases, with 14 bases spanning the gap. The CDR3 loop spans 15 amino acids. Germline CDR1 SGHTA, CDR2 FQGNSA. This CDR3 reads CASSFQTGADTEAFF. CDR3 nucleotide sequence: TGTGCCAGCAGCTTTCAGACAGGAGCAGACACTGAAGCTTTCTTT.

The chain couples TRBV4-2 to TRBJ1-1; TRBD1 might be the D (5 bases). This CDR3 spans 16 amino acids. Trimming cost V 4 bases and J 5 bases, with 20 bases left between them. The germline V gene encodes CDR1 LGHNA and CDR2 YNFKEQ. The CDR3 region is CASSRPGGAEGTEAFF. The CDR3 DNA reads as TGTGCCAGCAGCCGCCCGGGAGGCGCGGAGGGGACTGAAGCTTTCTTT.

CDR3 protein: CASSPGAGGSYEQYF. The CDR3 DNA reads as TGCGCCAGCAGCCCGGGGGCAGGGGGCTCCTACGAGCAGTACTTC. The chain employs TRBV4-3 and TRBJ2-7; possibly TRBD1 for D (7 bases). CDR1 is LGHNA, CDR2 YSLEER, per germline. CDR3 length equals 15 residues. Between the trimmed V and J ends, which lost 4 bases and 0 bases, there was a span of 13 bases.